One and the same sample provided the 17 T cell receptor beta chains below, sequenced in a study of Graves' ophthalmopathy and Graves' hyperthyroidism (dated by TCRdb to 2017 to 2018). Sequenced on an Illumina HiSeq 2000. For repertoire sequencing, TCR beta CDR3 regions were amplified from RNA transcripts. The first round of RT-PCR was done with HTBI primers and the Qiagen OneStep RT-PCR kit, and was followed by a second round of multiplex PCR, then size selection and purification. The public reads were quality trimmed at Q25 with fastp and then assembled into clones with MiXCR by TCRdb, keeping productive beta chains. When rows share a CDR3 protein, they turn into one entry using the most common DNA and genes. The sample records 200,000 to 250,000 distinct CDR3 sequences, 20% to 25% of which are singletons. Jointly, the top ten make up more than 35% of the sample. Sequenced input: peripheral blood. The source of these receptors is a woman in her 50s with Graves' ophthalmopathy. Donor details come from another sample of the same person, matched by shared clones.

The chain links TRBV6-5 to TRBJ1-2; TRBD1 agrees at 11 bases. CDR3 length: 16 residues. Per the germline V gene, CDR1 is MNHEY and CDR2 is SVGAGI. V lost 2 bases to trimming and J lost 3 bases; unmatched junction nucleotides: 5. The CDR3 loop is CASSYGTGGSYYGYTF. DNA of the CDR3: TGTGCCAGCAGTTACGGGACAGGGGGTAGCTACTATGGCTACACCTTC.

The genes are TRBV28 and TRBJ1-2; 8 bases map to TRBD1. This CDR3 is 15 amino acids long. CDR1 and CDR2 (germline): MDHEN, SYDVKM. V lost 1 base, J lost 6 bases, and 7 bases stayed unmatched. The CDR3 spells CASSLFGRGRDGYTF. The CDR3 bases are TGTGCCAGCAGTTTATTCGGCAGGGGGCGTGATGGCTACACCTTC.

The sample holds many counts of this clonotype. The J gene is TRBJ1-2, the V gene TRBV25-1; D gene uncertain. The length of the CDR3 is 11 residues. V was shortened by 4 bases and J by 8 bases, with 8 bases between the two germline ends. From germline, CDR1 is MGHDK and CDR2 SYGVNS. The CDR3 is CASSVGNGYTF. CDR3 sequence (DNA): TGTGCCAGCAGTGTCGGGAACGGCTACACCTTC.

This clonotype has ten or more counts. The chain couples TRBV12-3 or TRBV12-4 to TRBJ1-2, with 8 bases fitting TRBD1. The CDR3 loop spans 14 amino acids. The V gene end was trimmed by 6 bases and the J gene end by 7 bases; junction bases not matched to a gene: 10. The DNA of the CDR3 is TGTGCCAGCAGCGAGACAGGGGTTGCGGGTGGCTACACCTTC. Protein product: CASSETGVAGGYTF.

The chain combines TRBV6-5 with TRBJ2-5, with a weak D call TRBD1 (6 bases). The CDR3 is made up of 13 amino acids. Germline CDR1 and CDR2: MNHEY and SVGAGI. V lost 0 bases and J lost 10, with 12 bases in between. CDR3 residues: CASSYSQGIGQYF. The CDR3 coding sequence is TGTGCCAGCAGTTACTCCCAGGGGATAGGCCAGTACTTC.

This clonotype was seen repeatedly, ten times or more. The chain links TRBV19 to TRBJ2-7, with D perhaps matching TRBD1 or TRBD2 (5 bases each). V lost 5 bases to trimming and J lost 4 bases, with 18 bases between them. The CDR3 contains 15 residues. Germline CDR1 and CDR2: LNHDA and SQIVND (reference sequence). CDR3 protein: CASSQGAQLRYEQYF. The DNA of the CDR3 is TGTGCCAGTAGTCAGGGAGCGCAACTACGTTACGAGCAGTACTTC. The complete variable domain, with remaining parts taken from reference TRBV19 and TRBJ2-7, reads DGGITQSPKYLFRKEGQNVTLSCEQNLNHDAMYWYRQDPGQGLRLIYYSQIVNDFQKGDIAEGYSVSREKKESFPLTVTSAQKNPTAFYLCASSQGAQLRYEQYFGPGTRLTVT.

CDR3 region: CSASGGTGFNEQYF. The CDR3 DNA follows: TGCAGTGCTAGCGGTGGGACAGGGTTCAACGAGCAGTACTTC. The chain combines TRBV20-1 with TRBJ2-7, with 9 bases aligning to TRBD1. Per germline, CDR1 DFQATT and CDR2 SNEGSKA (reference sequence). V dropped 3 bases and J dropped 5; count of bases not matched to a gene: 8. The CDR3 covers 14 residues.

This clonotype was found once. The rearrangement links TRBV9 to TRBJ1-6; D is perhaps TRBD1 (6 bases). The CDR3 consists of 14 residues. CDR1 SGDLS and CDR2 YYNGEE come from the germline V gene. Trimming removed 4 bases at V and 9 bases at J, with 14 bases between. CDR3 sequence: CASSPRTAASPLHF. CDR3 nucleotides: TGTGCCAGCAGCCCTCGGACAGCTGCTTCACCCCTCCACTTT.

There are many counts of this clonotype. J is TRBJ2-7 and V is TRBV11-2; 8 nucleotides line up with TRBD2. There are 14 residues in the CDR3. Germline V gene data show CDR1 as SGHAT and CDR2 as FQNNGV. J gave up 0 bases and V 5 bases, and 3 bases lay outside the gene matches. The CDR3 sequence is CASSPRGDSYEQYF. The CDR3 DNA reads as TGTGCCAGCAGCCCGCGGGGGGACTCCTACGAGCAGTACTTC.

This clonotype was seen ten or more times. The V call is TRBV12-3 or TRBV12-4, the J call TRBJ2-7; D is perhaps TRBD2 (7 bases). Trimming left V 6 bases short and J 2 bases short, with 14 bases between. This CDR3 comprises 14 residues. The chain's CDR3 is CASRLGGGTYEQYF. In DNA form, the CDR3 reads TGTGCCAGCAGACTAGGGGGGGGGACCTACGAGCAGTACTTC.

This clonotype was counted at least ten times. The genes are TRBV27 and TRBJ2-7; 8 bases agree with TRBD2. Germline CDR1 MNHEY, CDR2 SMNVEV (reference sequence). V was clipped by 8 bases and J by 1 base; unmatched bases: 4. The CDR3 extends over 13 amino acids. CDR3 region: CASGPSGSYEQYF. The CDR3 DNA follows: TGTGCCAGCGGTCCTAGCGGGTCCTACGAGCAGTACTTC.

This clonotype showed up just a few times. CDR3 in DNA: TGTGCCAGCAGCTCAGGGACTTTTAATGGCGCTGAAGCTTTCTTT. It specifies CASSSGTFNGAEAFF. The V call is TRBV7-9, the J call TRBJ1-1; possible D gene TRBD1, 5 bases. This CDR3 region has 15 residues. V lost 4 bases, J lost 6 bases, and 18 bases lay in between. The V gene's germline CDR1 is SEHNR and CDR2 FQNEAQ (reference sequence).

The J gene is TRBJ1-2, the V gene TRBV3-1; D perhaps matches TRBD1 (5 bases). This CDR3 region has 13 residues. Germline lookup yields CDR1 LGHDT and CDR2 YNNKEL (reference sequence). V lost 3 bases and J 0 bases, leaving 5 bases between the germline ends. This CDR3 is CASSQTANYGYTF. In DNA form, the CDR3 reads TGTGCCAGCAGCCAGACAGCTAACTATGGCTACACCTTC.

The rearrangement uses TRBV7-3 and TRBJ1-2; TRBD1 is a possible D gene (6 bases). The CDR3 spans 13 residues. The ends were cut back, 4 bases at V and 8 bases at J, with 14 bases in the middle. Germline V gives CDR1 SGHTA, CDR2 FQGTGA. This CDR3 is CASSYDRRNGYTF. The CDR3 nucleotides are TGTGCCAGCAGCTATGACAGGCGGAACGGCTACACCTTC.

The rearrangement joins TRBV6-1 to TRBJ1-1; no clear D. V dropped 6 bases and J dropped 3 bases, with 14 bases sitting between them. The length of the CDR3 is 14 residues. Germline V gene lookup returns CDR1 MNHNS and CDR2 SASEGT. CDR3 protein: CASRELGMDTEAFF. The CDR3 DNA follows: TGTGCCAGCAGGGAATTGGGTATGGACACTGAAGCTTTCTTT.

This clonotype was seen at least ten times. This chain links TRBV9 with TRBJ2-5, with D possibly matching TRBD2 (5 bases). The CDR3 has 12 amino acids. The V gene's germline CDR1 is SGDLS and CDR2 YYNGEE. V was shortened by 4 bases and J by 5 bases, with 9 bases between the two germline ends. The chain's CDR3 is CASSTSGETQYF. Here the CDR3 DNA reads TGTGCCAGCAGCACTAGTGGGGAGACCCAGTACTTC.

Ten or more counts support this clonotype. The chain employs TRBV20-1 and TRBJ1-1, with a possible D match to TRBD1 (5 bases). Looked up from germline, CDR1 is DFQATT and CDR2 is SNEGSKA (reference sequence). V lost 4 bases and J lost 4, with 13 bases in between. The CDR3 has 13 amino acids. This CDR3 is CSATIPGGTEAFF. The CDR3 nucleotides read TGCAGTGCTACGATCCCCGGGGGCACTGAAGCTTTCTTT.